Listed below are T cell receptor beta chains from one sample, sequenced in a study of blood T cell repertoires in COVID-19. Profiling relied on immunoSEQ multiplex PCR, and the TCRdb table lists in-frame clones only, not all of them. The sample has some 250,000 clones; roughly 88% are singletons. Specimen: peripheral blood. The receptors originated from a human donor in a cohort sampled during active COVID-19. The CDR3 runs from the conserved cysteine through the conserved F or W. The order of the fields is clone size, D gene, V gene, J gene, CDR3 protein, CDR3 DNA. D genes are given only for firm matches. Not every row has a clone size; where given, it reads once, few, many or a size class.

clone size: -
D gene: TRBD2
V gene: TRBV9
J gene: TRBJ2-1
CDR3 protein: CASSVEVRTRWGNEQFF
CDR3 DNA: TGTGCCAGCAGCGTAGAAGTAAGGACTAGATGGGGCAATGAGCAGTTCTTC

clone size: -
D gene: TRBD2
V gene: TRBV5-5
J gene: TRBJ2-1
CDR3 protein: CARRGGRGGGPNEQFF
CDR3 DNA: TGTGCCCGCCGCGGGGGCCGGGGGGGAGGGCCGAATGAGCAGTTCTTC

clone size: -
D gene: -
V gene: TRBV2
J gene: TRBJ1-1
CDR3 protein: CASYFRGNTEAFF
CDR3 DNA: TGTGCCAGCTACTTTCGGGGGAACACTGAAGCTTTCTTT

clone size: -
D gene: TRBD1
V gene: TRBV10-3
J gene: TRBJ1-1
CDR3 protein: CAISKGALMPEAFF
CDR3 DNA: TGTGCCATCAGTAAGGGGGCGCTTATGCCTGAAGCTTTCTTT

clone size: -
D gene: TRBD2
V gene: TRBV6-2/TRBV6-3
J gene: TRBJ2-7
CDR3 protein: CASSYPPYGSGTSYEQYF
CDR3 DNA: TGTGCCAGCAGTTACCCCCCCTATGGTAGCGGGACATCCTACGAGCAGTACTTC

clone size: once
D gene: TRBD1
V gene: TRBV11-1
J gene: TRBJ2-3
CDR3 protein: CASSRTGIDTQYF
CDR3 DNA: TGTGCCAGCAGCAGGACAGGGATCGATACGCAGTATTTT

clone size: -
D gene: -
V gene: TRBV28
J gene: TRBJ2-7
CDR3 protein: CASIGEGYEQYF
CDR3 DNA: TGTGCCAGCATTGGCGAGGGCTACGAGCAGTACTTC

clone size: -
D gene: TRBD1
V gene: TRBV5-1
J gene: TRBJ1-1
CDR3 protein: CASSWGSDRAVTEAFF
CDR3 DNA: TGCGCCAGCAGCTGGGGATCGGACAGGGCGGTCACTGAAGCTTTCTTT

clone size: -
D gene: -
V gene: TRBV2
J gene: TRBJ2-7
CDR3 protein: CASGGDSYEQYF
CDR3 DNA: TGTGCCAGCGGCGGAGACAGCTACGAGCAGTACTTC

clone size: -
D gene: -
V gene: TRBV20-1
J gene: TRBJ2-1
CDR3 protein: CSASRNSGTYNEQFF
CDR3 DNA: TGCAGTGCTAGTCGGAATAGCGGAACATACAATGAGCAGTTCTTC

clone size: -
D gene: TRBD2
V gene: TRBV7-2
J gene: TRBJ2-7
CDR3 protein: CASSGLGLAFHEQYF
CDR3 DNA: TGTGCCAGCAGCGGTTTGGGACTAGCTTTCCACGAGCAGTACTTC

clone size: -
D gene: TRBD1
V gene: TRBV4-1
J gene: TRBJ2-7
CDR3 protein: CASSPGQYSYEQYF
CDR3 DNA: TGCGCCAGCAGCCCGGGACAGTACTCCTACGAGCAGTACTTC

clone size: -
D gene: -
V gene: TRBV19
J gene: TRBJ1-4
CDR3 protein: CASTRTFPNEKLFF
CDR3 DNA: TGTGCCAGTACTCGGACATTTCCTAATGAAAAACTGTTTTTT

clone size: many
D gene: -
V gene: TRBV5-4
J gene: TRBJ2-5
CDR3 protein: CASSLQGSPETQYF
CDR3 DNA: TGTGCCAGCAGCTTGCAGGGTAGTCCAGAGACCCAGTACTTC

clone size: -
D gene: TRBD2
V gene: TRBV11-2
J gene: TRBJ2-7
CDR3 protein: CASSWTGTSGSYEQYF
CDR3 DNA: TGTGCCAGCAGCTGGACAGGGACTAGCGGGAGCTACGAGCAGTACTTC

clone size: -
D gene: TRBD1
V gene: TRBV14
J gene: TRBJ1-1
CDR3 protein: CASSHRTGNTNTEAFF
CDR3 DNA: TGTGCCAGCAGCCACAGGACAGGGAATACGAACACTGAAGCTTTCTTT

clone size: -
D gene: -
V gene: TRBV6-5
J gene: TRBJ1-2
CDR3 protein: CASGGLGSYTF
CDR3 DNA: TGTGCCAGCGGGGGCCTGGGTAGCTACACCTTC

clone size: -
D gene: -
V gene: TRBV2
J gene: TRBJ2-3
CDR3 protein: CAIPRGPDTQYF
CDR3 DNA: TGTGCCATCCCCAGGGGCCCAGATACGCAGTATTTT

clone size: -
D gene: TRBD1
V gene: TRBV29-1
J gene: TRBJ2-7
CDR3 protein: CSVGGTGYSYEQYF
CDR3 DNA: TGCAGCGTTGGGGGGACAGGATACTCCTACGAGCAGTACTTC

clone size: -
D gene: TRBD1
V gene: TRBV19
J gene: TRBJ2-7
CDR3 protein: CASSISGGFGEQYF
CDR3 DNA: TGTGCCAGTAGTATTTCAGGGGGATTCGGCGAGCAGTACTTC

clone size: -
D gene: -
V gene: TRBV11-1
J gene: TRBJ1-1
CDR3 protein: CASSLDREVIEAFF
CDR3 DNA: TGTGCCAGCAGCTTAGACAGGGAAGTAATTGAAGCTTTCTTT

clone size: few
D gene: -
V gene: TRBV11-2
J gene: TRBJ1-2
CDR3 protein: CASSLGGYGYTF
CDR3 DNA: TGTGCCAGCAGCTTGGGAGGCTATGGCTACACCTTC

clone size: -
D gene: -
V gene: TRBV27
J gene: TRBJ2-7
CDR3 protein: CASSLSSPQGSSYEQYF
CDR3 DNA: TGTGCCAGCAGTTTATCCTCTCCTCAGGGGAGCTCCTACGAGCAGTACTTC

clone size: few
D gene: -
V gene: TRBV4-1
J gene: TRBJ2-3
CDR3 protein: CASSQGGGDTQYF
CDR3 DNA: TGCGCCAGCAGCCAAGGGGGCGGAGATACGCAGTATTTT

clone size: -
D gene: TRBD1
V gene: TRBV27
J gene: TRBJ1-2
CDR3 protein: CASSSAGTGSYGYTF
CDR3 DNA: TGTGCCAGCAGTTCCGCTGGGACAGGGTCCTATGGCTACACCTTC

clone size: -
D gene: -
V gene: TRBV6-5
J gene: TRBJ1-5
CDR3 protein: CASSSNPGQINQPQHF
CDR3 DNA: TGTGCCAGCAGTTCTAATCCCGGACAAATCAATCAGCCCCAGCATTTT

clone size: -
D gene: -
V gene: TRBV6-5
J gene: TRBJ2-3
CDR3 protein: CASSYGGGGDTQYF
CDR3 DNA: TGTGCCAGCAGTTACGGGGGAGGGGGAGATACGCAGTATTTT

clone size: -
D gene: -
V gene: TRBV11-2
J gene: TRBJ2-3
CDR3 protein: CASSLDGHSTDTQYF
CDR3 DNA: TGTGCCAGCAGCTTAGATGGCCATAGCACAGATACGCAGTATTTT

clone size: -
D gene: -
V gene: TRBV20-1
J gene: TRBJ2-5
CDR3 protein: CSASSYGEKETQYF
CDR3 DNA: TGCAGTGCTAGTTCTTATGGGGAGAAAGAGACCCAGTACTTC

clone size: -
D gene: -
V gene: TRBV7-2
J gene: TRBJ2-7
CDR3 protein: CASSPFRGAYEQYF
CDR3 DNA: TGTGCCAGCAGCCCCTTCCGGGGAGCCTACGAGCAGTACTTC

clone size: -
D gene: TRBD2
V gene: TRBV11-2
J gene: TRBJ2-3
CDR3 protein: CASSLEGGVRTDTQYF
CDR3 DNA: TGTGCCAGCAGCTTAGAGGGAGGGGTTCGCACAGATACGCAGTATTTT